Below, one T cell receptor beta chain is given with its context. Its antigen is undetermined. Relapses following autologous stem cell transplantation were seen in all patients, with brentuximab vedotin exposure varying. Reported best responses ranged across complete response, partial response or progressive disease. The sample is drawn from a study of PD-1 blockade in classical Hodgkin lymphoma. Germline assignment: CDR1 LGHNA and CDR2 YNFKEQ. This CDR3 contains 15 residues. The V and J ends lost 1 base and 2 bases respectively, with 12 bases between them. Study-wide results and limits: Complete responders showed a baseline diversity that resembled the diversity of newly diagnosed patients. Newly diagnosed patients had baseline TCR diversity that was reportedly lower than that of healthy donors. Significant TCR diversity gains by C4D1 occurred in CD4+ but not CD8+ cells.

Repertoires were generated with immunoSEQ multiplex PCR, while TCRdb's copy carries only in-frame clones and drops some. Of 46,000 or so clones in the sample, about 90% were seen once. The rearrangement links TRBV4-2 to TRBJ2-7, with D maybe TRBD1 (6 bases). The material sequenced was peripheral blood mononuclear cells (PBMCs), taken at baseline. The TCR sequence derives from a human donor with classical Hodgkin lymphoma. The DNA for the CDR3 is TGTGCCAGCAGCCAAGCCAGGGGTATGACCTACGAGCAGTACTTC. Protein product: CASSQARGMTYEQYF.